This TCR beta chain was documented in a study of CD8 T cells in ankylosing spondylitis. General study points: Fewer than 10 highly homologous variants made up a TCR beta motif that seemed to typify ankylosing spondylitis blood. Significant enrichment of disease-linked clones was reportedly seen in matched ankylosing spondylitis synovial fluid.

Per the germline V gene, CDR1 is SNHLY and CDR2 is FYNNEI. V lost 6 bases and J lost 5; bases outside the gene matches: 4. CDR3 length equals 14 residues. Libraries for TCR beta were made by quantitative 5'-RACE with molecular barcodes. MiXCR was run by TCRdb on the 5' RACE reads, yielding one entry per CDR3 protein. The sample has a few hundred thousand distinct CDR3 sequences, about a sixth seen once. This clonotype turned up a few times. Its specificity is not known. The sequence derives from a male donor with ankylosing spondylitis. The chain uses TRBV2 and TRBJ1-5, with 10 bases matching TRBD1. The material sequenced was blood, either unsorted or a sorted T cell fraction (not recorded which). CDR3: CASSRGQGYQPQHF. CDR3 DNA sequence: TGTGCCAGCAGCCGGGGACAGGGGTATCAGCCCCAGCATTTT.